This T cell receptor beta chain was profiled in a study of CD8 T cells in Susac syndrome. The length of the CDR3 is 13 residues. Germline lookup yields CDR1 GTSNPN and CDR2 SVGIG (reference sequence). V was clipped by 0 bases and J by 6 bases, with 11 bases between them. Points on this clonotype: What it recognizes is unknown.

Study results and limitations: The Susac syndrome CD4+ T cell repertoires displayed no clonal expansion.

Random hexamers were used to reverse transcribe the RNA input (about 0.5 to 1 ug). immunoSEQ multiplex PCR amplified TCR beta CDR3 across 54 Vbeta, 13 Jbeta. One entry per CDR3 protein, called by TCRdb with MiXCR from the immunoSEQ multiplex PCR reads. The sample includes 210,000 or so distinct CDR3 sequences, 94% seen only once; the top ten take roughly 0.14%. This receptor was taken from a human donor with Susac syndrome. Sequenced input: CD4+ T cells from PBMCs. The J gene is TRBJ1-1, the V gene TRBV30; D is unclear. The CDR3 bases are TGTGCCTGGAGTGTAATAGGTGGCGCTGAAGCTTTCTTT. Protein: CAWSVIGGAEAFF.